This entry features one T cell receptor (beta chain) sequence. The antigen is unknown. At one end, the junction sequence differs from germline, possibly due to a read error. RNA was extracted from bulk tissue without any cell sorting. Distant lung tissue was collected more than 3 cm away from the tumor edge. Newly diagnosed lung cancer patients had thoracic surgery in China, August–late 2014, without prior chemotherapy. The CDR3 contains 15 residues. Germline V gene data show CDR1 as SGHAT and CDR2 as FQNNGV. This specimen comes from a study of tumor and adjacent non-tumor tissue in lung cancer. Notes on the study in general: Tumor tissue had significantly higher TCR diversity than normal lung.

A modified ARM-PCR protocol with three rounds of nested PCR amplified TCRbeta. TCRdb re-derived calls from the multiplex PCR reads in MiXCR, one entry per CDR3 protein. The sample records 60,000 or so distinct CDR3 sequences, 61% being singletons. Input material: distant non-tumor lung tissue. The receptor's source is a man between 65 and 85 years old with non-small cell lung cancer. The chain employs TRBV11-2 and TRBJ2-5; 8 bases line up with TRBD1. The CDR3 here is CASSSGQVALETQYF. The CDR3 nucleotides read TGTGCAAGCAGCTCGGGACAGGTGGCGTTGGAGACCCAGTACTTC.